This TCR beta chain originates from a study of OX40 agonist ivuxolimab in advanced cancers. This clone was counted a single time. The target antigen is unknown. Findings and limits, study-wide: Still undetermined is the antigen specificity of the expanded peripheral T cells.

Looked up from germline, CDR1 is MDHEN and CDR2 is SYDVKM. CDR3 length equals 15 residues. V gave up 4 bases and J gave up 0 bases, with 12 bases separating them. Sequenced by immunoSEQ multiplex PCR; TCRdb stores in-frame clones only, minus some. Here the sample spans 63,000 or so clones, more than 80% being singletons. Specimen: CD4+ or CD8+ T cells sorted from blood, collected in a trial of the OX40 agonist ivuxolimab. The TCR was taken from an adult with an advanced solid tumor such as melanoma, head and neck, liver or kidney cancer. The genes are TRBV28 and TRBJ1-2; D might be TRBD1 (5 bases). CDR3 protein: CASSSTGTANYGYTF. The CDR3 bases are TGTGCCAGCAGTTCGACCGGGACGGCTAACTATGGCTACACCTTC.